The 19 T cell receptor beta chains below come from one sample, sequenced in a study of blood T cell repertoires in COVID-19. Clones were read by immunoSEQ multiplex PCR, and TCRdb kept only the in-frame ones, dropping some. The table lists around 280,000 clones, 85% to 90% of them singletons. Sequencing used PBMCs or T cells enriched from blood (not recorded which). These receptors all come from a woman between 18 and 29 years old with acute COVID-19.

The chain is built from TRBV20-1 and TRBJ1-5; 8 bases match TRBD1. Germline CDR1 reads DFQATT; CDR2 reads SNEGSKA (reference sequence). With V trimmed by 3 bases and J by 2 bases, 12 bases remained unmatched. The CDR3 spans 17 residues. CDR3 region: CSASLRGQVFGNQPQHF. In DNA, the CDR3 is TGCAGTGCTAGTCTCAGGGGGCAAGTCTTCGGCAATCAGCCCCAGCATTTT.

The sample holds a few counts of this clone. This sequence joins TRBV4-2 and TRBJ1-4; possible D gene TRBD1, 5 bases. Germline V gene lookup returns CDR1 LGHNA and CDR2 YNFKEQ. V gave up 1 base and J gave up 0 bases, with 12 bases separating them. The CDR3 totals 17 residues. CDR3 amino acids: CASSQARGFATNEKLFF. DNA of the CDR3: TGTGCCAGCAGCCAAGCCCGGGGGTTTGCAACTAATGAAAAACTGTTTTTT.

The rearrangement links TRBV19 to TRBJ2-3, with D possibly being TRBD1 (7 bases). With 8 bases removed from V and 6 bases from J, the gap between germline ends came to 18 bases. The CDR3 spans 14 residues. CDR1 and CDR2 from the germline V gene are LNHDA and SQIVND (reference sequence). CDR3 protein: CASWEDRTMDTQYF. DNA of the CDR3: TGTGCCAGTTGGGAGGACAGGACGATGGATACGCAGTATTTT.

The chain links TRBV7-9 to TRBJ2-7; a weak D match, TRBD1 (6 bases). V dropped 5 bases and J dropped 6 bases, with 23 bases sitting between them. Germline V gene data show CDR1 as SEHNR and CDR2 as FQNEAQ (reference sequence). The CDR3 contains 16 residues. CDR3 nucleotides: TGTGCCAGCAGCCACGTTACGACAGGAGGACGGGGCGAGCAGTACTTC. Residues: CASSHVTTGGRGEQYF.

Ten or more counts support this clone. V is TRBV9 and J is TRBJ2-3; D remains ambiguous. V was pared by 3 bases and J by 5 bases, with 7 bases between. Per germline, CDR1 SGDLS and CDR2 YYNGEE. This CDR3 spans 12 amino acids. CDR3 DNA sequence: TGTGCCAGCAGCGCCGAGATAGATACGCAGTATTTT. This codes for CASSAEIDTQYF.

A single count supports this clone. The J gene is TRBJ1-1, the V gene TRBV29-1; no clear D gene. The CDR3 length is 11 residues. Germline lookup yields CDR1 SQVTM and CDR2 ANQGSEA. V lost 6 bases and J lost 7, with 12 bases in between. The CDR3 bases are TGCAGCGTCGCAAACACGTATGAAGCTTTCTTT. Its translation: CSVANTYEAFF.

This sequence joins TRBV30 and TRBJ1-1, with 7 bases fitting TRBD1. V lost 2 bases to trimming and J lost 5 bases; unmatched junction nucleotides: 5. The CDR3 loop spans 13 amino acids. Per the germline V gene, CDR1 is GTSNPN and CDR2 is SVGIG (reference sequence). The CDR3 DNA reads TGTGCCTGGAGTTGGGACAGTAGAACTGAAGCTTTCTTT. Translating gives CAWSWDSRTEAFF.

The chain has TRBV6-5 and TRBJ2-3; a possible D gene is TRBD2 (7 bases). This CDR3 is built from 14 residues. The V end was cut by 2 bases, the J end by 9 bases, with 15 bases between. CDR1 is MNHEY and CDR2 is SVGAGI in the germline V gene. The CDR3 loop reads CASSYMGRGTTQYF. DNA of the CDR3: TGTGCCAGCAGTTACATGGGGAGGGGGACCACGCAGTATTTT.

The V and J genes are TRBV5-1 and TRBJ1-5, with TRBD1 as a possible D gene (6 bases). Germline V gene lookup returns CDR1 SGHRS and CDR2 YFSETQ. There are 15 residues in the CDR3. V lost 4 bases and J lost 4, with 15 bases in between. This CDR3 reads CASSLGIQGNQPQHF. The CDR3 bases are TGCGCCAGCAGCCTCGGCATACAGGGAAATCAGCCCCAGCATTTT.

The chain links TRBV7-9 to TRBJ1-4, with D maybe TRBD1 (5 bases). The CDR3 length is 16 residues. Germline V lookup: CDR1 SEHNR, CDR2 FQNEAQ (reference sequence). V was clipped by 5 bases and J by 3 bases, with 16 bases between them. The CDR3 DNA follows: TGTGCCAGCAGCCCCCCGGGGGGGAACCCTAATGAAAAACTGTTTTTT. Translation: CASSPPGGNPNEKLFF. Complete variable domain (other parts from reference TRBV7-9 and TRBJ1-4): DTGVSQNPRHKITKRGQNVTFRCDPISEHNRLYWYRQTLGQGPEFLTYFQNEAQLEKSRLLSDRFSAERPKGSFSTLEIQRTEQGDSAMYLCASSPPGGNPNEKLFFGSGTQLSVL.

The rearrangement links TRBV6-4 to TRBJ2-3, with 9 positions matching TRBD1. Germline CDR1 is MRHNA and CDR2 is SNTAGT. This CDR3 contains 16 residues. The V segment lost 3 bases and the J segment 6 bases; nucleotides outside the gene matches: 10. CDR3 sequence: CASSEYPDRGTDTQYF. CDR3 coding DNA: TGTGCCAGCAGTGAGTATCCGGACAGGGGAACGGATACGCAGTATTTT.

This CDR3 is CAISPLGGKDEQYF. In DNA form, the CDR3 reads TGTGCCATCAGCCCTTTGGGGGGGAAGGACGAGCAGTACTTC. The chain couples TRBV10-3 to TRBJ2-7, with TRBD2 matching 7 bases. The V and J ends lost 6 bases and 5 bases, in that order; junction bases with no gene match: 10. This CDR3 contains 14 residues. Germline assignment: CDR1 ENHRY and CDR2 SYGVKD.

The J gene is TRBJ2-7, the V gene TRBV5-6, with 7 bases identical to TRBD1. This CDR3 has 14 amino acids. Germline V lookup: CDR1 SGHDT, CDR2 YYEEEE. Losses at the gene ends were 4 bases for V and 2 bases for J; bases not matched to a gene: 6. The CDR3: CASSTLTGTYEQYF. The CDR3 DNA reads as TGTGCCAGCAGCACCTTGACAGGGACCTACGAGCAGTACTTC.

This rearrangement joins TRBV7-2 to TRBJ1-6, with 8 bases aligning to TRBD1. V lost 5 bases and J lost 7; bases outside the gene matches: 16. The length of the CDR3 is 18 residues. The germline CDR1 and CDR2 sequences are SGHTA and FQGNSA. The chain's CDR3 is CASSTSGGGFQKNSPLHF. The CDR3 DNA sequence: TGTGCCAGCAGCACATCAGGGGGCGGCTTTCAGAAAAATTCACCCCTCCACTTT. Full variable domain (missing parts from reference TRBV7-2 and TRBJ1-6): GAGVSQSPSNKVTEKGKDVELRCDPISGHTALYWYRQSLGQGLEFLIYFQGNSAPDKSGLPSDRFSAERTGGSVSTLTIQRTQQEDSAVYLCASSTSGGGFQKNSPLHFGNGTRLTVT.

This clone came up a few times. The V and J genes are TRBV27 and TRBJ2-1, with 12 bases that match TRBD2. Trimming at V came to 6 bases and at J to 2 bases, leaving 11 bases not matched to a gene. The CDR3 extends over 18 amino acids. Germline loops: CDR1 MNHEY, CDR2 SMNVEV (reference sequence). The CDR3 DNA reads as TGTGCCAGCAGAGACCCCGGGACTAGCGGGTTCGCCTACAATGAGCAGTTCTTC. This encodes CASRDPGTSGFAYNEQFF.

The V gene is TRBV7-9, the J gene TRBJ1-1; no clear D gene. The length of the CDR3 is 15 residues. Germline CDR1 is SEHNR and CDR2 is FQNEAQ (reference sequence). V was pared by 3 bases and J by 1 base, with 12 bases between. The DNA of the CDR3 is TGTGCCAGCAGCTTCAAAAGCCTCGGGAACACTGAAGCTTTCTTT. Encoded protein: CASSFKSLGNTEAFF.

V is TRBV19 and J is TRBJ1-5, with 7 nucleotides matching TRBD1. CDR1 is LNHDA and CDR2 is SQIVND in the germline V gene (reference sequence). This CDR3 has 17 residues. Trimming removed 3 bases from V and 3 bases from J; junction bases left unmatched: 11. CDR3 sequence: CASSMPKGARINQPQHF. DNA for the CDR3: TGTGCCAGTAGTATGCCGAAGGGGGCGCGAATCAATCAGCCCCAGCATTTT.

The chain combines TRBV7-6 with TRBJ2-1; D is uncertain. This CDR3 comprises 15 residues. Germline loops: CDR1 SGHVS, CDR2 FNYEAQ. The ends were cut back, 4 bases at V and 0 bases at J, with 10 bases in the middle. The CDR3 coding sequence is TGTGCCAGCAGCTCGAGTAGGAGCTCCTACAATGAGCAGTTCTTC. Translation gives CASSSSRSSYNEQFF.

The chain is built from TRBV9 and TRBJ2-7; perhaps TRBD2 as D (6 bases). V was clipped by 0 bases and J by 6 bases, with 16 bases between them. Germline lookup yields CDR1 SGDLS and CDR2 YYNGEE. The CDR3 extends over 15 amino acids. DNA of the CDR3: TGTGCCAGCAGCGTAGGGACACACCGGGAGTCCGAGCAGTACTTC. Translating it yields CASSVGTHRESEQYF.